The clone carrying this T cell receptor beta chain has at least ten counts. Its antigen remains unknown. This entry is derived from a study of read filtering for tumor transcriptome and immune sequencing. Overall study context: Mean patient age was roughly 66 years, range roughly 47 to 90; 17 male, around 15 female.

From approximately 430 ng of RNA, a library with molecular barcoded alpha/delta and beta/gamma adaptors was made. TCRdb passed the reads through MiXCR, listing each CDR3 protein once. This table holds over 90,000 distinct CDR3 sequences, under 25% found once. General study findings and limits: Single-read clonotypes: roughly 80% of IR-seq clonotypes (around 3.5% of reads), 74.6% of RNA-seq clonotypes (roughly 45% of reads). Dropping single-read clonotypes raised IR-seq and RNA-seq shared-clonotype correlation.

Germline loops: CDR1 SEHNR, CDR2 FQNEAQ (reference sequence). V was shortened by 3 bases and J by 4 bases, with 13 bases between the two germline ends. This CDR3 is 16 amino acids long. The chain has TRBV7-9 and TRBJ2-6; D assignment may be TRBD1 or TRBD2 (5 bases each). This receptor was identified in a donor at least 40 years old with multiple myeloma. The sequencing input was a population of CD138-negative cells sorted from bone marrow. DNA of the CDR3: TGTGCCAGCAGCTTTGGTTACGGGACCGGGGCCAACGTCCTGACTTTC. It is translated as CASSFGYGTGANVLTF.